The clone carrying this TCR beta chain has at least ten counts. The target antigen is unknown. CDR1 is SGHVS and CDR2 is FNYEAQ in the germline V gene. The trim removed 6 bases at V and 5 bases at J, leaving 3 bases unmatched. The CDR3 runs to 15 residues. Via MiXCR, TCRdb re-called the 5' RACE reads, giving one row per CDR3 protein. There are approximately 700,000 distinct CDR3 sequences in the sample; around 6% occur only once, and 1.5% to 2% lies in the top ten. These data come from a study of identical twins. Notes on the study in general: Some out-of-frame alpha sequences were shared by twins, and these showed excess low generation probability. Analyses of zero insertions could, in part, be confounded by invariant MAIT and iNKT cells.

The chain carries TRBV7-6 and TRBJ2-2; 13 positions match TRBD2. This clonotype originated in a man between 18 and 29 years old in good health. The sequenced material came from naive T cells sorted from blood. The chain's CDR3 is CASSPLAGGTGELFF. Written as DNA, the CDR3 is TGTGCCAGCAGTCCACTAGCGGGAGGGACCGGGGAGCTGTTTTTT.